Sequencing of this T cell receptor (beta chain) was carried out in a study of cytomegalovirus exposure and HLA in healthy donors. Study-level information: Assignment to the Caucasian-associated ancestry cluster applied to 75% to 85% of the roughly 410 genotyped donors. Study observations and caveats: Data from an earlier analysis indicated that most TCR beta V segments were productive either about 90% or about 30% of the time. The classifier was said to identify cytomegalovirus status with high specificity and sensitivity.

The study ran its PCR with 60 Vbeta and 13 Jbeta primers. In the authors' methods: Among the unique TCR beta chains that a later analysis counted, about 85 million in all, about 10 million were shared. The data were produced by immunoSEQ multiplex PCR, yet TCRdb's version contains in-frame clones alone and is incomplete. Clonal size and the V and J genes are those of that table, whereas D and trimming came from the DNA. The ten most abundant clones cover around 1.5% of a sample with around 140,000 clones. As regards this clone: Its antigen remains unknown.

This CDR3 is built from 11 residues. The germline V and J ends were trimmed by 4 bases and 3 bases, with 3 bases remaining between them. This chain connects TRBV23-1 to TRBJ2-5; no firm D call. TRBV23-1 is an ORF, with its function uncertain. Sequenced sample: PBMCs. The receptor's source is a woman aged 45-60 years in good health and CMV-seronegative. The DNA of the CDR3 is TGCGCCAGCAGTCCTAAAGAGACCCAGTACTTC. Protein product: CASSPKETQYF.